The clone carrying this TCR beta chain has just a few counts. Its cognate antigen is unknown. This specimen comes from a study of T cell responses to AZD1222 COVID-19 vaccine. Overall study results and limits: In the spike-specific TCR repertoire, nearly half reportedly target unmutated variant regions. Just a handful of AZD1222 recipients tested seropositive at baseline. Vaccine-related CD4 TCRs covered spike, predominating at 160-218 and 743-854.

Profiled with immunoSEQ multiplex PCR; TCRdb holds only in-frame clones, not every one. The sample has around 84,000 clones; 85% to 90% are singletons. The germline gives CDR1 SEHNR, CDR2 FQNEAQ (reference sequence). Between the trimmed V and J ends, which lost 3 bases and 8 bases, there was a span of 7 bases. The CDR3 extends over 12 amino acids. The receptor comes from an adult in good health. Sequenced here: peripheral blood, sampled on day 0 of AZD1222 vaccination. The chain has TRBV7-9 and TRBJ2-2; D unresolved. CDR3 nucleotides: TGTGCCAGCAGCTTCCTGCTAGGGGAGCTGTTTTTT. It translates to CASSFLLGELFF.